Listed here is a single TCR beta chain. Its antigen is not known. Stated time point: pre-sensitization, week 0. As for treatment: therapeutic diphenylcyclopropenone sensitization with weekly scalp DPC. This record belongs to a study of human T cells and chemical hapten exposure. Study-level background: Patients, mostly women, had alopecia areata, alopecia totalis or alopecia universalis. Study-wide findings and caveats: While controls formed fewer of them, expanded TCRs formed significantly more large CDR3 similarity clusters.

The ends were cut back, 6 bases at V and 0 bases at J, with 12 bases in the middle. This CDR3 has 16 residues. Germline V gene sequence: CDR1 KGHSH, CDR2 LQKENI. TCRdb reanalysed the RACE reads using MiXCR and keeps one entry per CDR3 protein. The sample yields 240,000 or so distinct CDR3 sequences, about 9% seen once. The TCR sequence derives from a middle-aged woman with alopecia areata. Some clones in this sample may be carry-over from other donors' samples. The chain combines TRBV18 with TRBJ2-6; possibly TRBD1 for D (6 bases). Here the sequenced sample was whole blood, taken in connection with sensitization to the hapten diphenylcyclopropenone (DPC). CDR3 sequence (DNA): TGTGCCAGCTCTCCGGACAGAAACTCTGGGGCCAACGTCCTGACTTTC. This gives the protein CASSPDRNSGANVLTF.